The 18 T cell receptor beta chains below were found in one sample sequenced in a study of T cells after yellow fever vaccination. MiXCR, run by TCRdb on the 5' RACE reads, gives a single entry per CDR3 protein. The data hold hundreds of thousands of distinct CDR3 sequences, with around a sixth observed a single time. Source: PBMCs, taken before the yellow fever booster vaccination. These receptors all stem from a man aged 18 to 29 who received the YFV17D yellow fever vaccine.

The J gene is TRBJ1-2, the V gene TRBV24-1; 8 nucleotides align to TRBD1. Germline lookup yields CDR1 KGHDR and CDR2 SFDVKD. The trim removed 9 bases at V and 1 base at J, leaving 6 bases unmatched. The CDR3 loop spans 14 amino acids. CDR3 sequence reads: CATDGTGHNYGYTF. CDR3 DNA sequence: TGTGCCACCGACGGGACAGGCCATAACTATGGCTACACCTTC.

The chain couples TRBV7-2 to TRBJ2-5; the match to TRBD2 covers 10 bases. The CDR3 totals 16 residues. Germline-derived CDR1 and CDR2 are SGHTA and FQGNSA. V lost 1 base, J lost 5 bases, and 7 bases stayed unmatched. In DNA form, the CDR3 reads TGTGCCAGCAGCTTAGGGCTTAGCGGGGGGCTGGAGACCCAGTACTTC. It codes for CASSLGLSGGLETQYF.

This clonotype was detected many times. The chain recombines TRBV5-1 with TRBJ2-4; TRBD1 matches 7 bases. V dropped 4 bases and J dropped 0; count of bases not matched to a gene: 7. From germline, CDR1 is SGHRS and CDR2 YFSETQ. The CDR3 runs 16 residues. In DNA, the CDR3 is TGCGCCAGCAGCGAGAGACAGGGCTTAGCCAAAAACATTCAGTACTTC. Translating gives CASSERQGLAKNIQYF.

The genes are TRBV4-3 and TRBJ2-2; weak D call: TRBD2 (6 bases). Germline CDR1 is LGHNA and CDR2 is YSLEER. The CDR3 sequence is 18 residues long. V was shortened by 4 bases and J by 4 bases, with 22 bases between the two germline ends. CDR3 loop: CASSPSWPFRGGTGELFF. CDR3 nucleotides: TGCGCCAGCAGCCCCTCTTGGCCATTTCGGGGAGGCACCGGGGAGCTGTTTTTT.

This clonotype was seen more than once but under ten times. V gene TRBV12-3 or TRBV12-4 combines with J gene TRBJ1-2; 7 positions match TRBD1. V was clipped by 6 bases and J by 2 bases; unmatched bases: 6. This CDR3 contains 14 residues. The CDR3 reads CASRWGQTNYGYTF. CDR3 sequence (DNA): TGTGCCAGCAGGTGGGGACAGACCAACTATGGCTACACCTTC.

The rearrangement links TRBV3-1 to TRBJ2-5, with TRBD2 identical over 8 bases. From germline, CDR1 is LGHDT and CDR2 YNNKEL (reference sequence). J lost 4 bases, V lost 6 bases, and 4 bases had no gene match. The CDR3 sequence is 13 residues long. This CDR3 is CASRRTSRETQYF. CDR3 sequence (DNA): TGTGCCAGCAGGAGGACTAGCAGAGAGACCCAGTACTTC.

At least ten counts were recorded for this clonotype. The chain joins TRBV10-3 to TRBJ1-5, with 8 positions matching TRBD1. The CDR3 sequence is 14 residues long. V gave up 6 bases and J gave up 3 bases; unmatched junction bases: 4. Germline CDR1 and CDR2: ENHRY and SYGVKD. The CDR3 spells CAISPGQDNQPQHF. The CDR3 DNA reads TGTGCCATCAGCCCGGGACAGGACAATCAGCCCCAGCATTTT.

The rearrangement joins TRBV9 to TRBJ2-2; possibly TRBD1 or TRBD2 for D (6 bases each). This CDR3 contains 17 residues. The V and J ends lost 4 bases and 7 bases respectively, with 23 bases between them. The germline V gene has CDR1 SGDLS and CDR2 YYNGEE. The CDR3 DNA reads TGTGCCAGCAGCTCCCGAGGGAGGAGGGAAGGGGGCGGGGAGCTGTTTTTT. This translates into CASSSRGRREGGGELFF.

The chain recombines TRBV28 with TRBJ1-6; 8 nucleotides agree with TRBD1. V was pared by 6 bases and J by 10 bases, with 8 bases of the junction left unmatched. CDR3 length equals 14 residues. Germline values: CDR1 MDHEN, CDR2 SYDVKM. The chain's CDR3 is CASSSGGESSPLHF. For the CDR3, the DNA is TGTGCCAGCAGCTCAGGGGGCGAAAGCTCACCCCTCCACTTT.

The V gene is TRBV6-2 or TRBV6-3, the J gene TRBJ2-3; D gene uncertain. The CDR3 covers 14 residues. Germline assignment: CDR1 MNHEY and CDR2 SVGEGT. Between the trimmed V and J ends, which lost 2 bases and 7 bases, there was a span of 13 bases. The CDR3 loop is CASSYPTPRHTQYF. As DNA, the CDR3 is TGTGCCAGCAGTTACCCTACCCCTAGGCATACGCAGTATTTT.

The chain carries TRBV10-1 and TRBJ2-3; 10 nucleotides align to TRBD1. Germline V gene data show CDR1 as WNHNN and CDR2 as SYGVQD (reference sequence). CDR3 length: 18 residues. The V gene end was trimmed by 6 bases and the J gene end by 0 bases; junction bases not matched to a gene: 12. The CDR3 DNA is TGCGCCAGCAGCCCCCGGGACAGGGGTCGTACAAGCACAGATACGCAGTATTTT. Translating gives CASSPRDRGRTSTDTQYF.

This clonotype was detected only a few times. The rearrangement uses TRBV7-6 and TRBJ2-1; 7 bases align to TRBD2. Germline V lookup: CDR1 SGHVS, CDR2 FNYEAQ. There are 17 residues in the CDR3. With V trimmed by 1 base and J by 0 bases, 6 bases remained unmatched. This chain's CDR3 is CASSLGGAGSSYNEQFF. The CDR3 region has the DNA TGTGCCAGCAGCTTAGGGGGAGCGGGAAGCTCCTACAATGAGCAGTTCTTC.

The chain joins TRBV20-1 to TRBJ1-1, with D unclear. Germline V gives CDR1 DFQATT, CDR2 SNEGSKA (reference sequence). This CDR3 is 13 amino acids long. V lost 0 bases and J 6 bases, leaving 11 bases between the germline ends. The DNA of the CDR3 is TGCAGTGCTAGAGATTTCCGGGAATCTGAAGCTTTCTTT. The encoded protein is CSARDFRESEAFF.

The J gene is TRBJ1-2, the V gene TRBV5-6; D gene unclear. Germline V gene data show CDR1 as SGHDT and CDR2 as YYEEEE. The CDR3 length is 13 residues. With 0 bases removed from V and 3 bases from J, the gap between germline ends came to 6 bases. The CDR3 is CASSLGRYYGYTF. In nucleotides, the CDR3 is TGTGCCAGCAGCTTGGGAAGGTACTATGGCTACACCTTC.

On this clonotype itself: A much larger clone sits a single nucleotide away, making a read error possible. The J gene is TRBJ1-2, the V gene TRBV7-9; no definite D call. V was pared by 1 base and J by 0 bases, with 6 bases between. Germline V gene sequence: CDR1 SEHNR, CDR2 FQNEAQ (reference sequence). The CDR3 has 14 residues. CDR3 nucleotides: TGTGCCAGCAGCTTAGGGGCAGCTAACTATGGCTACACCTTC. It specifies CASSLGAANYGYTF.

The chain is built from TRBV6-5 and TRBJ2-7; 8 nucleotides match TRBD1. V trimming: 3 bases; J trimming: 4 bases; junction bases outside the gene matches: 8. This CDR3 spans 15 amino acids. Germline V gene data show CDR1 as MNHEY and CDR2 as SVGAGI. Written as DNA, the CDR3 is TGTGCCAGCAGTTATTGGGCAGGGGGCGGATACGAGCAGTACTTC. Residues: CASSYWAGGGYEQYF.

The chain uses TRBV20-1 and TRBJ1-4; D is unresolved. This CDR3 spans 13 amino acids. Trimming removed 6 bases from V and 3 bases from J, with 11 bases in between. Germline CDR1 is DFQATT and CDR2 is SNEGSKA (reference sequence). The CDR3 spells CSAIQQPNEKLFF. The CDR3 coding sequence is TGCAGTGCCATACAACAACCTAATGAAAAACTGTTTTTT.

The chain carries TRBV29-1 and TRBJ2-1, with D maybe TRBD2 (5 bases). This CDR3 is 11 amino acids long. Germline V gene sequence: CDR1 SQVTM, CDR2 ANQGSEA. V was pared by 3 bases and J by 7 bases, with 7 bases between. Written as DNA, the CDR3 is TGCAGCGTTGAGGGCGGGAATGAGCAGTTCTTC. Residues: CSVEGGNEQFF.